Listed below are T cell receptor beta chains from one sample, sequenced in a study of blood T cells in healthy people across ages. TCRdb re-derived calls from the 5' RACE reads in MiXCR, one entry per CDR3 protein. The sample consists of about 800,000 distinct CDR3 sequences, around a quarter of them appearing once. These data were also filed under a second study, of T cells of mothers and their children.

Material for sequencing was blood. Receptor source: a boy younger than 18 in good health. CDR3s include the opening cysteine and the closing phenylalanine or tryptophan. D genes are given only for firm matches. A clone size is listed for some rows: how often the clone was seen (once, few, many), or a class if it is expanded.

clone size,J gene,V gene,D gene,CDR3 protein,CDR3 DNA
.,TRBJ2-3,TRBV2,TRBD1,CASRRIPTGGPTDTQYF,TGTGCCAGCAGACGTATTCCGACAGGGGGGCCCACAGATACGCAGTATTTT
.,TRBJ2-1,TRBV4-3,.,CASSQDGAATYNEQFF,TGCGCCAGCAGCCAAGATGGGGCAGCTACCTACAATGAGCAGTTCTTC
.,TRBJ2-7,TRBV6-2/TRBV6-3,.,CASSESHYEQYF,TGTGCCAGCAGCGAGAGTCATTACGAGCAGTACTTC
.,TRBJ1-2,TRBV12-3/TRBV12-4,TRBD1,CASSLANDRGNGYTF,TGTGCCAGCAGTTTAGCTAACGACAGGGGAAATGGCTACACCTTC
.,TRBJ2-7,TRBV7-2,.,CASSWIGASEQYF,TGTGCCAGCAGCTGGATTGGGGCAAGCGAGCAGTACTTC
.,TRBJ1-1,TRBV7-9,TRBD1,CASSSRDRADFF,TGTGCCAGCAGCTCCCGGGACAGGGCAGATTTCTTT
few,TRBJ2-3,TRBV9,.,CASSVASGAVSTDTQYF,TGTGCCAGCAGCGTGGCATCAGGGGCGGTTAGCACAGATACGCAGTATTTT
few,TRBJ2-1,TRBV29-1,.,CSVPGPGLDEQFF,TGCAGCGTTCCGGGACCCGGTCTAGATGAGCAGTTCTTC
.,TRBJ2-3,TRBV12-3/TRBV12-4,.,CASSMGRSTDAQYF,TGTGCCAGCAGTATGGGCAGGAGCACAGATGCGCAGTATTTT
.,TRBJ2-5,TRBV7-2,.,CASSYLGGPQETQYF,TGTGCCAGCAGCTACCTCGGGGGGCCTCAAGAGACCCAGTACTTC
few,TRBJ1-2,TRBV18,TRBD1,CAGGQGNYGYTF,TGTGCCGGGGGACAGGGGAACTATGGCTACACCTTC
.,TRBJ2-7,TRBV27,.,CASSLSSTGGEQYF,TGTGCCAGCAGTTTATCCTCGACAGGAGGCGAGCAGTACTTC
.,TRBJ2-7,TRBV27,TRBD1,CASSSLQGVAGEQYF,TGTGCCAGCAGTTCCTTACAGGGGGTGGCTGGCGAGCAGTACTTC
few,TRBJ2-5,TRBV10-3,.,CAISESGEETQYF,TGTGCCATCAGTGAGTCGGGGGAGGAGACCCAGTACTTC
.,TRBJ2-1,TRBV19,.,CASSIFPLAPEQFF,TGTGCCAGTAGTATTTTCCCTCTGGCACCAGAGCAGTTCTTC
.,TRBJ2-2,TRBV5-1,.,CASSFWGAGELFF,TGCGCCAGCAGCTTTTGGGGAGCCGGGGAGCTGTTTTTT
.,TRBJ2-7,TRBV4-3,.,CASSQDTGAISYEQYF,TGCGCCAGCAGCCAAGATACAGGCGCAATTTCCTACGAGCAGTACTTC
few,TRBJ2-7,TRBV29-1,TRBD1,CSVVQGVSYEQYF,TGCAGCGTTGTACAGGGGGTATCCTACGAGCAGTACTTC
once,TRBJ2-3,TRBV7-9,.,CASSLGTFSTDTQYF,TGTGCCAGCAGCTTAGGTACCTTTAGCACAGATACGCAGTATTTT
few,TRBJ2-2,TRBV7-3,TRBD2,CASSPTSGGVTGELFF,TGTGCCAGCAGCCCGACTAGCGGGGGGGTTACCGGGGAGCTGTTTTTT
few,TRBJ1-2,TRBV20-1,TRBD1,CSARAPTGGQSNYGYTF,TGCAGTGCTAGAGCTCCGACAGGGGGACAATCTAACTATGGCTACACCTTC
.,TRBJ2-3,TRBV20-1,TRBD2,CSARSRLAGDTDTQYF,TGCAGTGCTAGATCGAGACTAGCGGGGGACACAGATACGCAGTATTTT
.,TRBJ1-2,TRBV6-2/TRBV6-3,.,CASSYSNFRTGINYGYTF,TGTGCCAGCAGTTACTCGAATTTCCGCACCGGGATTAACTATGGCTACACCTTC
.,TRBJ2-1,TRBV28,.,CASSILEGNEQFF,TGTGCCAGCAGTATACTGGAGGGAAATGAGCAGTTCTTC
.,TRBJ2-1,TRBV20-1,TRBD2,CSARDRGLTSGPYNEQFF,TGCAGTGCTAGAGATCGGGGTCTGACTAGCGGGCCTTACAATGAGCAGTTCTTC
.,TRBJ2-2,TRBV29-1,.,CSVLTGTGELFF,TGCAGCGTCCTGACGGGGACCGGGGAGCTGTTTTTT
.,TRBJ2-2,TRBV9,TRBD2,CASSVGLGLAGATNTGELFF,TGTGCCAGCAGCGTAGGGTTAGGCCTAGCGGGAGCCACGAACACCGGGGAGCTGTTTTTT
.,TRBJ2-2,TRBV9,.,CASSVAPGMNTGELFF,TGTGCCAGCAGCGTAGCCCCGGGGATGAACACCGGGGAGCTGTTTTTT
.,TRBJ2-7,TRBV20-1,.,CSACRDVYEQYF,TGCAGTGCATGCCGGGACGTCTACGAGCAGTACTTC
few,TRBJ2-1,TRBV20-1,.,CSVLLSEQFF,TGCAGTGTGCTCTTATCTGAGCAGTTCTTC
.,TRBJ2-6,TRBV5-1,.,CASSTFVWVGGANVLTF,TGCGCCAGCAGCACGTTCGTCTGGGTAGGTGGGGCCAACGTCCTGACTTTC
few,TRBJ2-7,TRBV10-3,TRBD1,CAIRPPDRGAGYEQYF,TGTGCCATCAGGCCCCCGGACAGGGGGGCGGGCTACGAGCAGTACTTC
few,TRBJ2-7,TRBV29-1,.,CSVVVQYYEQYF,TGCAGCGTTGTAGTGCAATACTACGAGCAGTACTTC
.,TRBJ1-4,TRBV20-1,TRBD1,CSAPQGVAEKLFF,TGCAGTGCGCCCCAGGGGGTGGCTGAAAAACTGTTTTTT
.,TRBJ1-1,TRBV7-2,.,CASSPDGRMNTEAFF,TGTGCCAGCAGCCCCGATGGGCGTATGAACACTGAAGCTTTCTTT
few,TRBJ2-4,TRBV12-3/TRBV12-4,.,CASSPLRDHIQYF,TGTGCCAGCAGTCCACTTCGGGACCACATTCAGTACTTC
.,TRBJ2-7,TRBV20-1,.,CSANPRKSSYEQYF,TGCAGTGCCAACCCTAGGAAGAGCTCCTACGAGCAGTACTTC
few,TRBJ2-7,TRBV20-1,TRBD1,CSASSRRQGYTYEQYF,TGCAGTGCTAGTTCACGGCGACAGGGCTATACCTACGAGCAGTACTTC
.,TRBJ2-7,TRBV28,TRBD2,CASSLRMVGGVSIEQYF,TGTGCCAGCAGTTTACGTATGGTCGGGGGGGTCTCGATCGAGCAGTACTTC
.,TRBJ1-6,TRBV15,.,CATSRDMATYSPLHF,TGTGCCACCAGCAGAGATATGGCTACTTATTCACCCCTCCACTTT
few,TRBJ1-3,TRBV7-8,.,CASSFPRDFAGNTIYF,TGTGCCAGCAGCTTCCCCCGGGACTTTGCTGGAAACACCATATATTTT
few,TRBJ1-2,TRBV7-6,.,CASSLVCCGQRNYGYTF,TGTGCCAGCAGCTTAGTTTGCTGCGGACAGCGAAACTATGGCTACACCTTC
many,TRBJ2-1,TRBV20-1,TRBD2,CSAREAGVANEQFF,TGCAGTGCTAGAGAGGCGGGAGTAGCAAATGAGCAGTTCTTC
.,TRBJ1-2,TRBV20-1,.,CSAKGTAGYTF,TGCAGTGCCAAAGGGACCGCCGGCTACACCTTC
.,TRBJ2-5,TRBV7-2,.,CASSLVWRVARDKETQYF,TGTGCCAGCAGCTTAGTGTGGAGGGTTGCGAGGGATAAAGAGACCCAGTACTTC
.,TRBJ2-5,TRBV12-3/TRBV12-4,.,CAIGRRETQYF,TGTGCCATAGGCCGGAGAGAGACCCAGTACTTC
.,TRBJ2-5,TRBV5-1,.,CASSLGAGQETQYF,TGCGCCAGCAGCTTGGGGGCAGGCCAAGAGACCCAGTACTTC
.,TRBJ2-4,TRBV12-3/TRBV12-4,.,CASSPLQGIAKNIQYF,TGTGCCAGCAGTCCCCTGCAGGGGATAGCCAAAAACATTCAGTACTTC
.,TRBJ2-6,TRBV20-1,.,CSARRGANVLTF,TGCAGTGCTAGGAGGGGGGCCAACGTCCTGACTTTC
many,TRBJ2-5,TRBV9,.,CASSVDETQYF,TGTGCCAGCAGCGTAGACGAGACCCAGTACTTC
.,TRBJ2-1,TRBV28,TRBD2,CASSLKKAGGSEQFF,TGTGCCAGCAGTTTGAAAAAAGCGGGAGGGAGTGAGCAGTTCTTC
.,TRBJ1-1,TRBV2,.,CASSEAGSEAFF,TGTGCCAGCAGTGAGGCAGGGTCCGAAGCTTTCTTT
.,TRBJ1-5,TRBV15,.,CATSRVQASNQPQHF,TGTGCCACCAGCAGAGTTCAGGCTAGCAATCAGCCCCAGCATTTT
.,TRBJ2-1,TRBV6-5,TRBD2,CASGPLAGVLNEQFF,TGTGCCAGCGGCCCCCTAGCGGGGGTGTTAAATGAGCAGTTCTTC
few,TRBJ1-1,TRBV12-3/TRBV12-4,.,CASSTGLTEAFF,TGTGCCAGCAGTACAGGACTCACTGAAGCTTTCTTT